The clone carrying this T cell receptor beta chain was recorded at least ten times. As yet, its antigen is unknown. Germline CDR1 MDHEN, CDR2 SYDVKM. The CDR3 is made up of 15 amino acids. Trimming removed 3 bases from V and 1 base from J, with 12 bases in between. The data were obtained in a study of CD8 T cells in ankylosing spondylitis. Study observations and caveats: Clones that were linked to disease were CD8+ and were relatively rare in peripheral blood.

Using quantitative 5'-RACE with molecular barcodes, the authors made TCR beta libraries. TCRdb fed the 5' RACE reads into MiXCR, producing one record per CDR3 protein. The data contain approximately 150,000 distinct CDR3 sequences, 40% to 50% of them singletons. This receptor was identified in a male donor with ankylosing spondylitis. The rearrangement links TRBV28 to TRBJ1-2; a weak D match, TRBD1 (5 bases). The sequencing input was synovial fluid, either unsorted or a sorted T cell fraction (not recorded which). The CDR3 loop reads CASSLPAGGNYGYTF. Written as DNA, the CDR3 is TGTGCCAGCAGTTTGCCGGCCGGGGGTAACTATGGCTACACCTTC.